This TCR beta chain was obtained from a study of blood T cell repertoires in COVID-19 (dated by TCRdb to the early 2020s). For the wider study: Samples from collaborators originated in the United States, Italy and Spain and spanned both the acute and convalescent phases of COVID-19. Samples came from the ongoing ImmuneRACE study (first 160 participants) plus 1,254 subjects from 6 global collaborators. Deeply sampled blood TCRbeta repertoires from subjects exposed to, actively infected with, or recovered from COVID-19 were included in the dataset. The material from the prospective study consisted of cDNA or gDNA derived from T cells, B-cell-depleted T cells, or PBMCs. The repertoires were released in a freely available public database intended as a resource for research on the immune response to SARS-CoV-2. Where HLA class I and class II types were available, the types were taken from metadata supplied by the sample provider, not from assay-based typing. The sample metadata nearly always contained a de-identified subject ID, COVID-19 status, age in years and sex. The study at large found these results: The quantity of clinical and demographic metadata differed by source and by participant and was supplied without curation.

Unmatched junction bases come to 5, with V trimmed by 3 bases and J by 7 bases. Reading from cysteine to phenylalanine, the CDR3 counts 13 amino acids. CDR3 DNA only is kept here, 39 bases in frame from base 1. Collaborating institutions collected whole blood in K2EDTA tubes following their own protocols. For TCRbeta analysis, collaborator samples were shipped as frozen whole blood, as isolated PBMCs, or as DNA extracted from either sample type. TCRbeta CDR3 regions were amplified from genomic DNA by means of the immunoSEQ Assay, a bias-controlled multiplex PCR. The paper's data handling went like this. Within the assay, amplification of reference gene primers was used to estimate how many nucleated cells each sample contained. Sequence reads were collapsed and filtered to measure the absolute abundance of every unique TCRbeta CDR3 rearrangement. For each sample, productive Simpson clonality was calculated by taking the square root of Simpson's diversity index across productive rearrangements. Drawn from immuneACCESS, this table holds only the in-frame rearrangements with V and J called that TCRdb kept. Clones are partly lost; checked studies trace under half to an unresolved V gene and leave the rest unexplained. The V and J calls and clone size were taken over from that table, and D and trimming were inferred from the DNA. Present in this sample are 140,000 to 150,000 clones, 70% to 90% of which were seen just once. About 3% of the sample comes from the top ten.

Comment on this clone: No antigen is known for it. No base-level quality is on record; no much larger clone is a single base apart.

This chain is built from TRBV12-3 or TRBV12-4 and TRBJ2-5; TRBD2 agrees with 7 junctional bases. Sequencing input: peripheral blood. The receptor was derived from a woman between 35 and 50 years old with active or convalescent COVID-19. CDR3 region: CASSFLAAGTQYF. DNA sequence: TGTGCCAGCAGTTTTCTAGCGGCCGGGACCCAGTACTTC.